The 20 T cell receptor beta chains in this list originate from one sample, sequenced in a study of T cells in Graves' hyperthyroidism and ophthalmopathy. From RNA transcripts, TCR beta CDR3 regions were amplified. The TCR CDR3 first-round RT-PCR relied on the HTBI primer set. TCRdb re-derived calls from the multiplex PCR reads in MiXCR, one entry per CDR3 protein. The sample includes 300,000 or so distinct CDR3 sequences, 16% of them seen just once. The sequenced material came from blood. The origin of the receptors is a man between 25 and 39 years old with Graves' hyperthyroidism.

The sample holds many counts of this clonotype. The CDR3 here is CASSLMSTSYNEQFF. The CDR3 coding sequence is TGCGCCAGCAGCTTGATGTCCACCTCCTACAATGAGCAGTTCTTC. The chain has TRBV5-1 and TRBJ2-1; no clear D. Trimming took off 1 base at V and 0 bases at J, with 8 bases between the two ends. This CDR3 is built from 15 residues. Germline lookup yields CDR1 SGHRS and CDR2 YFSETQ.

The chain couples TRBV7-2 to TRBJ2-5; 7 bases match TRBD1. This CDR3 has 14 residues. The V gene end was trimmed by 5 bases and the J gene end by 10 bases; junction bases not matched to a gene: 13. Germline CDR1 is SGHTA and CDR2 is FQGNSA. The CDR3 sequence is CASSLSTAQGDQYF. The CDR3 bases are TGTGCCAGCAGCCTTTCTACGGCCCAGGGGGACCAGTACTTC.

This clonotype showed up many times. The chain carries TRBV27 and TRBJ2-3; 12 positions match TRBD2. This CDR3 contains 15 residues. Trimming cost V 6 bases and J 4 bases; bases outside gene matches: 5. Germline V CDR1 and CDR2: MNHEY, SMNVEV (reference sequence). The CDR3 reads CASSGLAGMPDTQYF. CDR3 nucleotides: TGTGCCAGCAGCGGACTAGCGGGAATGCCAGATACGCAGTATTTT.

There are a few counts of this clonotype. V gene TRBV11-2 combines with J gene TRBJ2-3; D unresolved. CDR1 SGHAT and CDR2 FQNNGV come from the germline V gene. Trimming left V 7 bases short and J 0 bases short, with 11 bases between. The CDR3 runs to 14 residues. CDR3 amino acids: CASIQSSSTDTQYF. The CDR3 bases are TGTGCCAGCATCCAATCTTCCAGCACAGATACGCAGTATTTT.

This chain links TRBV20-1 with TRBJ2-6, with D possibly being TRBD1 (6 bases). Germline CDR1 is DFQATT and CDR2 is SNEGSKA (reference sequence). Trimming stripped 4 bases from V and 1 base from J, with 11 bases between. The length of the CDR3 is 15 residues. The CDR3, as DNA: TGCAGTGCTACGGGACATTTTTCTGGGGCCAACGTCCTGACTTTC. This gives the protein CSATGHFSGANVLTF.

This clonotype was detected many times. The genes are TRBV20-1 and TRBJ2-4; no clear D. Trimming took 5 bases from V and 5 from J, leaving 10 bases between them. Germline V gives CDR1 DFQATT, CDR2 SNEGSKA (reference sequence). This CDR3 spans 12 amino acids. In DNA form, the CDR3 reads TGCAGTGCTCCGCGCGGAGAAAACATTCAGTACTTC. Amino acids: CSAPRGENIQYF.

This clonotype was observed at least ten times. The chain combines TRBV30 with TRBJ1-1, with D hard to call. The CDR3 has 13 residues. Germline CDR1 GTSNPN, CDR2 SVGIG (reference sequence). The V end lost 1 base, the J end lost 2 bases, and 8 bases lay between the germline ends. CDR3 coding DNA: TGTGCCTGGAGTGCTTCAAGAAACACTGAAGCTTTCTTT. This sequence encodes CAWSASRNTEAFF.

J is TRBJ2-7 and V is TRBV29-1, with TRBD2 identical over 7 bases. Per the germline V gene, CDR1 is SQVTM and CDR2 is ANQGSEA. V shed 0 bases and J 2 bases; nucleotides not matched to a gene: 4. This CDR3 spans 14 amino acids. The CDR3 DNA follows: TGCAGCGTTGAAGATCGAGGGACTACCTACGAGCAGTACTTC. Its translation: CSVEDRGTTYEQYF.

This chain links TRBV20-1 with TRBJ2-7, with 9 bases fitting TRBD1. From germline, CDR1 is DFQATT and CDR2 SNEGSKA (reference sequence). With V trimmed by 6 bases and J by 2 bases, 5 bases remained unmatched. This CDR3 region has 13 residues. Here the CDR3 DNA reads TGCAGTGCGCTGGGACAGGGCGCCTACGAGCAGTACTTC. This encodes CSALGQGAYEQYF.

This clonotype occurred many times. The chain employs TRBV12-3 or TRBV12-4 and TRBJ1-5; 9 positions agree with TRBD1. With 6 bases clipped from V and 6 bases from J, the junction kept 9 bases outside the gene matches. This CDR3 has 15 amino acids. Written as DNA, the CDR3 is TGTGCCAGCAGCTCCGGGACAGGGCACCCTCAGCCCCAGCATTTT. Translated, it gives CASSSGTGHPQPQHF.

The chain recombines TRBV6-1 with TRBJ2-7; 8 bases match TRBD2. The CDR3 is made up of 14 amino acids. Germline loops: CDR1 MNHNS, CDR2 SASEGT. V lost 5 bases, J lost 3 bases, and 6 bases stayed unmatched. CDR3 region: CASSPGRAGYEQYF. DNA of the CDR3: TGTGCCAGCAGTCCCGGGAGGGCCGGCTACGAGCAGTACTTC.

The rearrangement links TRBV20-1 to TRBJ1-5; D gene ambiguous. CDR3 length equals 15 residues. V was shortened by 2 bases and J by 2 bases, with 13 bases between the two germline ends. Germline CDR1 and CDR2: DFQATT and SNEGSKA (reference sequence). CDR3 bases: TGCAGTGCTAGACTCAGCCCATCGGGCAATCAGCCCCAGCATTTT. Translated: CSARLSPSGNQPQHF.

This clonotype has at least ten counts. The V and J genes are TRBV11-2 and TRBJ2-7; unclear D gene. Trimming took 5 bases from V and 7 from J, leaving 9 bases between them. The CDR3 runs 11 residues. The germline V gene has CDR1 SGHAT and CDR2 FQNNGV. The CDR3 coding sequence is TGTGCCAGCAGCACGCAGTGGGAGCAGTACTTC. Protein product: CASSTQWEQYF. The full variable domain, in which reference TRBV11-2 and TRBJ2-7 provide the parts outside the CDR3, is EAGVAQSPRYKIIEKRQSVAFWCNPISGHATLYWYQQILGQGPKLLIQFQNNGVVDDSQLPKDRFSAERLKGVDSTLKIQPAKLEDSAVYLCASSTQWEQYFGPGTRLTVT.

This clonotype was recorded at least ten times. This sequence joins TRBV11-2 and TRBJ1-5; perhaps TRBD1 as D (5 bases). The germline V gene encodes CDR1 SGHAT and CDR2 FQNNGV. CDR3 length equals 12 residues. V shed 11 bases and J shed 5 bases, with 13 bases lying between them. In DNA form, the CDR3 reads TGTGCCCGACAGTGGGGGGATCAGCCCCAGCATTTT. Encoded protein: CARQWGDQPQHF. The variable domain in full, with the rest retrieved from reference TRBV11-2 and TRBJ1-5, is EAGVAQSPRYKIIEKRQSVAFWCNPISGHATLYWYQQILGQGPKLLIQFQNNGVVDDSQLPKDRFSAERLKGVDSTLKIQPAKLEDSAVYLCARQWGDQPQHFGDGTRLSIL.

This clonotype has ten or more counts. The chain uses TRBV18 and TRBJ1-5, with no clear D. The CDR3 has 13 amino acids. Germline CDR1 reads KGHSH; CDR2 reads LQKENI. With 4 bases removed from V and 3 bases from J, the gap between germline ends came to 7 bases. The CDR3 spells CASSLGNNQPQHF. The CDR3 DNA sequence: TGTGCCAGCTCACTCGGCAACAATCAGCCCCAGCATTTT.

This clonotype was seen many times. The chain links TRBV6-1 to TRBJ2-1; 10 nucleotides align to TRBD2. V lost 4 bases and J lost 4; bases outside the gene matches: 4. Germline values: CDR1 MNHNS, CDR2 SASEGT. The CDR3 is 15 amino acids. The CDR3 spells CASSGTSGSYNEQFF. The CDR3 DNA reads TGTGCCAGCAGTGGGACTAGCGGTAGTTACAATGAGCAGTTCTTC.

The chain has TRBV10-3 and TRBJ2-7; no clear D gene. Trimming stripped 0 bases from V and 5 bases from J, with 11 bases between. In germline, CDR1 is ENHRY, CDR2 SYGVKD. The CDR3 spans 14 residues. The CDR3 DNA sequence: TGTGCCATCAGTGAGTCATTAGGTCCCCACGAGCAGTACTTC. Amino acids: CAISESLGPHEQYF.

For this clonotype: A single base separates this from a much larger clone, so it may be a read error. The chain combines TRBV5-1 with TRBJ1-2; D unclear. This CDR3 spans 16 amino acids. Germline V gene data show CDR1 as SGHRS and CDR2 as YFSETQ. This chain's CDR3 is CASSPTGRGYFYGSTF. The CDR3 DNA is TGCGCCAGCAGCCCTACGGGGAGAGGCTACTTCTATGGCTCCACCTTC.

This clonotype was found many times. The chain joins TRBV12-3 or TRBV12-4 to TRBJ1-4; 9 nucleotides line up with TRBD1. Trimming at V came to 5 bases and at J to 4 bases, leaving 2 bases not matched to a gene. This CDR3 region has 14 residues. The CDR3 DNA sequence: TGTGCCAGCAGTACGGGACAGGGTAATGAAAAACTGTTTTTT. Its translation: CASSTGQGNEKLFF.

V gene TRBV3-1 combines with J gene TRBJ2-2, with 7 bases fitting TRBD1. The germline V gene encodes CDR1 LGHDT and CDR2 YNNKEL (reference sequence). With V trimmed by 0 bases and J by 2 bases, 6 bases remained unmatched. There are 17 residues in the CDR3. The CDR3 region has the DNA TGTGCCAGCAGCCAAGATAGGGGGCTTTCAAACACCGGGGAGCTGTTTTTT. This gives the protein CASSQDRGLSNTGELFF.